These 24 T cell receptor beta chains originate from one sample sequenced in a study of technical replicates of blood from a handful of donors. TCRdb's copy holds only in-frame clones and misses some; the assay was immunoSEQ multiplex PCR. The sample gives under 85,000 clones, around 90% of which show up once; roughly 0.37% is in the top ten. The specimen was T cells isolated from PBMCs. The receptor set was obtained from a human donor in good health.

The rearrangement uses TRBV27 and TRBJ1-1, with 9 nucleotides matching TRBD1. Per the germline V gene, CDR1 is MNHEY and CDR2 is SMNVEV (reference sequence). The CDR3 consists of 15 residues. The V and J ends lost 6 bases and 0 bases, in that order; junction bases with no gene match: 5. CDR3 nucleotide sequence: TGTGCCAGCAGCTGGGACAGGGAGTTGAACACTGAAGCTTTCTTT. Translating it yields CASSWDRELNTEAFF.

The rearrangement links TRBV4-3 to TRBJ2-3; 10 bases line up with TRBD2. Germline CDR1 and CDR2: LGHNA and YSLEER. J gave up 4 bases and V 4 bases, and 17 bases lay outside the gene matches. CDR3 length: 19 amino acids. As DNA, the CDR3 is TGCGCCAGCAGCCCGTCATCCCTCCTAGCGGGAGCCGAGTCAGATACGCAGTATTTT. Translating it yields CASSPSSLLAGAESDTQYF.

This clone was counted a single time. This chain uses TRBV30 with TRBJ1-1; 7 bases match TRBD1. Losses at the gene ends were 2 bases for V and 4 bases for J; bases not matched to a gene: 10. The CDR3 has 15 residues. Germline V gives CDR1 GTSNPN, CDR2 SVGIG (reference sequence). CDR3 region: CAWSIQGSVPTEAFF. In nucleotides, the CDR3 is TGTGCCTGGAGTATACAGGGGTCTGTTCCCACTGAAGCTTTCTTT. Full variable domain (outside the CDR3, taken from reference TRBV30 and TRBJ1-1): SQTIHQWPATLVQPVGSPLSLECTVEGTSNPNLYWYRQAAGRGLQLLFYSVGIGQISSEVPQNLSASRPQDRQFILSSKKLLLSDSGFYLCAWSIQGSVPTEAFFGQGTRLTVV.

The chain combines TRBV19 with TRBJ2-3; 10 bases map to TRBD2. With V trimmed by 7 bases and J by 2 bases, 3 bases remained unmatched. The germline gives CDR1 LNHDA, CDR2 SQIVND (reference sequence). This CDR3 is 14 amino acids long. This CDR3 reads CASTGLADTDTQYF. CDR3 nucleotide sequence: TGTGCCAGTACCGGACTAGCGGACACAGATACGCAGTATTTT. Based on the CDR3 plus reference TRBV19 and TRBJ2-3, the full variable domain is DGGITQSPKYLFRKEGQNVTLSCEQNLNHDAMYWYRQDPGQGLRLIYYSQIVNDFQKGDIAEGYSVSREKKESFPLTVTSAQKNPTAFYLCASTGLADTDTQYFGPGTRLTVL.

The rearrangement links TRBV5-4 to TRBJ2-7, with a tentative D call TRBD2 (6 bases). CDR1 and CDR2 (germline): SGHNT, YYREEE (reference sequence). The CDR3 is made up of 14 amino acids. V was clipped by 0 bases and J by 3 bases, with 10 bases between them. CDR3 sequence: CASSLVPGDYEQYF. DNA of the CDR3: TGTGCCAGCAGCTTGGTTCCGGGAGACTACGAGCAGTACTTC.

This clone was found a few times. The chain combines TRBV29-1 with TRBJ1-1; tentative D call: TRBD1 (6 bases). CDR3 length equals 14 residues. V was shortened by 1 base and J by 1 base, with 10 bases between the two germline ends. Germline V gene lookup returns CDR1 SQVTM and CDR2 ANQGSEA. The chain's CDR3 is CSVEVQGKNTEAFF. The CDR3 nucleotides are TGCAGCGTTGAAGTCCAGGGGAAGAACACTGAAGCTTTCTTT.

This clone was picked up one time. This rearrangement joins TRBV27 to TRBJ1-4; D not certain. CDR1 and CDR2 (germline): MNHEY, SMNVEV (reference sequence). There are 15 residues in the CDR3. The V end lost 8 bases, the J end lost 0 bases, and 13 bases lay between the germline ends. In nucleotides, the CDR3 is TGTGCCAGCGCGATTTTTTATGCAACTAATGAAAAACTGTTTTTT. Amino acid sequence: CASAIFYATNEKLFF.

This clone was picked up one time. The chain combines TRBV13 with TRBJ1-2, with D uncertain. This CDR3 contains 15 residues. CDR1 and CDR2 from the germline V gene are PRHDT and FYEKMQ (reference sequence). With 0 bases removed from V and 3 bases from J, the gap between germline ends came to 11 bases. CDR3 sequence (DNA): TGTGCCAGCAGCTTAGGCCTAGGTGTTTACTATGGCTACACCTTC. Translation: CASSLGLGVYYGYTF. Based on the CDR3 plus reference TRBV13 and TRBJ1-2, the full variable domain is AAGVIQSPRHLIKEKRETATLKCYPIPRHDTVYWYQQGPGQDPQFLISFYEKMQSDKGSIPDRFSAQQFSDYHSELNMSSLELGDSALYFCASSLGLGVYYGYTFGSGTRLTVV.

The rearrangement uses TRBV19 and TRBJ1-2; TRBD1 matches 8 bases. This CDR3 comprises 13 residues. Trimming removed 5 bases from V and 5 bases from J; junction bases left unmatched: 4. Germline CDR1 LNHDA, CDR2 SQIVND (reference sequence). CDR3 DNA sequence: TGTGCCAGTAGTCCAGGACAGGGTTATGGCTACACCTTC. This sequence encodes CASSPGQGYGYTF.

The rearrangement joins TRBV5-1 to TRBJ2-1; 9 bases are a match to TRBD2. V dropped 7 bases and J dropped 0; count of bases not matched to a gene: 8. CDR3 length: 16 amino acids. Germline loops: CDR1 SGHRS, CDR2 YFSETQ. For the CDR3, the DNA is TGCGCCAGCGGCAGACTAGCGGCGAGCTCCTACAATGAGCAGTTCTTC. It translates to CASGRLAASSYNEQFF.

J is TRBJ2-1 and V is TRBV11-2; D is perhaps TRBD2 (5 bases). The V gene lost 1 base and the J gene lost 9 bases, with 13 bases spanning the gap. The CDR3 loop spans 14 amino acids. The germline gives CDR1 SGHAT, CDR2 FQNNGV. DNA for the CDR3: TGTGCCAGCAGCTTAGGTGGGAGAAACGGTGAGCAGTTCTTC. Translating gives CASSLGGRNGEQFF.

The chain combines TRBV27 with TRBJ1-1; unclear D gene. Germline V CDR1 and CDR2: MNHEY, SMNVEV (reference sequence). The CDR3 has 16 amino acids. Trimming removed 3 bases at V and 0 bases at J, with 14 bases between. The CDR3 DNA is TGTGCCAGCAGTTTGGGCCCTTGGGAGGTGAACACTGAAGCTTTCTTT. This sequence encodes CASSLGPWEVNTEAFF.

This chain connects TRBV13 to TRBJ2-7; the match to TRBD2 covers 8 bases. V lost 5 bases to trimming and J lost 3 bases; unmatched junction nucleotides: 12. The CDR3 contains 16 residues. The V gene's germline CDR1 is PRHDT and CDR2 FYEKMQ (reference sequence). The CDR3 protein is CASSRETSGPHYEQYF. The CDR3 coding sequence is TGTGCCAGCAGCCGTGAAACTAGCGGCCCCCACTACGAGCAGTACTTC.

This clone is a singleton in its sample. This chain connects TRBV19 to TRBJ2-5; 9 bases are shared with TRBD2. V gave up 6 bases and J gave up 5 bases; unmatched junction bases: 7. Germline loops: CDR1 LNHDA, CDR2 SQIVND (reference sequence). The CDR3 spans 14 residues. The DNA for the CDR3 is TGTGCCAGTAGAGAAATAGCGGGAGTTGAGACCCAGTACTTC. It yields the protein CASREIAGVETQYF.

The chain has TRBV4-1 and TRBJ2-1; D perhaps matches TRBD2 (5 bases). Trimming shortened V by 0 bases and J by 0 bases, and 12 bases separated the two germline ends. Germline V gene lookup returns CDR1 MGHRA and CDR2 YSYEKL. The CDR3 is 17 residues long. This CDR3 is CASSQDRAGLSYNEQFF. The CDR3 DNA sequence: TGCGCCAGCAGCCAAGATCGCGCGGGCCTCTCCTACAATGAGCAGTTCTTC.

The chain combines TRBV28 with TRBJ2-2, with TRBD2 matching over 12 bases. The germline V gene has CDR1 MDHEN and CDR2 SYDVKM. The V segment lost 3 bases and the J segment 5 bases; nucleotides outside the gene matches: 7. CDR3 size: 17 residues. This CDR3 is CASSFPWTSGITGELFF. As DNA, the CDR3 is TGTGCCAGCAGTTTCCCTTGGACTAGCGGGATAACCGGGGAGCTGTTTTTT.

The J gene is TRBJ1-2, the V gene TRBV4-2, with D possibly being TRBD1 (5 bases). V lost 4 bases, J lost 8 bases, and 20 bases lay in between. From germline, CDR1 is LGHNA and CDR2 YNFKEQ. CDR3 length: 15 residues. This chain's CDR3 is CASSLERGREEGYTF. The CDR3 DNA follows: TGTGCCAGCAGCCTGGAGCGGGGCCGCGAGGAAGGCTACACCTTC.

This clone appeared once. This rearrangement joins TRBV25-1 to TRBJ2-7; 8 bases agree with TRBD2. J was trimmed by 3 bases and V by 2 bases; bases with no gene match: 6. Germline CDR1 MGHDK, CDR2 SYGVNS. This CDR3 region has 15 residues. Here the CDR3 reads CASSETGTSGYEQYF. The CDR3 coding sequence is TGTGCCAGCAGTGAAACGGGGACTAGTGGCTACGAGCAGTACTTC.

The chain couples TRBV14 to TRBJ2-7, with 10 bases that match TRBD1. Germline CDR1 SGHDN, CDR2 FVKESK. The CDR3 contains 15 residues. The V and J ends lost 3 bases and 2 bases, in that order; junction bases with no gene match: 4. CDR3 protein: CASSHRDRGTYEQYF. The CDR3 nucleotides read TGTGCCAGCAGCCACCGGGACAGGGGTACCTACGAGCAGTACTTC.

The chain uses TRBV11-1 and TRBJ2-7, with TRBD1 as a possible D gene (6 bases). The CDR3 covers 14 residues. V was cut by 5 bases and J by 3 bases, with 14 bases left in between. Germline CDR1 and CDR2: SGHAT and FQDESV (reference sequence). The CDR3 protein is CASSEDSWNYEQYF. The CDR3 nucleotides are TGTGCCAGCAGCGAGGACAGTTGGAACTACGAGCAGTACTTC.

This chain's CDR3 is CTSSQVHTQHF. As DNA, the CDR3 is TGCACCAGCAGCCAAGTACATACCCAGCATTTT. V is TRBV1 and J is TRBJ1-5; the tabulated D call, TRBD1, remains unverified against the DNA. TRBV1 is a pseudogene. The CDR3 sequence is 11 residues long.

The V gene is TRBV14, the J gene TRBJ2-2, with TRBD1 as a possible D gene (5 bases). V dropped 1 base and J dropped 7 bases, with 10 bases sitting between them. There are 14 residues in the CDR3. CDR1 and CDR2 (germline): SGHDN, FVKESK. This CDR3 reads CASSQGREDGELFF. The CDR3 region has the DNA TGTGCCAGCAGCCAAGGCAGGGAAGACGGGGAGCTGTTTTTT.

The gene calls are TRBV9 and TRBJ2-3, with 8 bases aligning to TRBD2. CDR1 is SGDLS and CDR2 is YYNGEE in the germline V gene. The CDR3 totals 15 residues. With 4 bases clipped from V and 5 bases from J, the junction kept 9 bases outside the gene matches. The CDR3 coding sequence is TGTGCCAGCAGCACCGACGGGAGGGGACTAGATACGCAGTATTTT. Residues: CASSTDGRGLDTQYF.

This chain links TRBV5-6 with TRBJ2-1, with 7 bases identical to TRBD1. Germline V lookup: CDR1 SGHDT, CDR2 YYEEEE. The ends lost 3 bases at V and 6 bases at J; junction bases unmatched: 12. CDR3 size: 16 residues. The CDR3: CASSYIRQGIGNEQFF. Written as DNA, the CDR3 is TGTGCCAGCAGCTATATCCGACAGGGAATAGGCAATGAGCAGTTCTTC.